A single sample is the source of the 14 T cell receptor beta chains below, sequenced in a study of T cells in Graves' hyperthyroidism and ophthalmopathy. Researchers amplified the TCR beta CDR3 regions from RNA transcripts. Initially, a first-round RT-PCR of the TCR CDR3 employed the HTBI primer set. TCRdb re-analysed the multiplex PCR reads in MiXCR, keeping a single row per CDR3 protein. The sample records about 640,000 distinct CDR3 sequences, 20% to 25% being singletons. Sequencing was done on a sample of blood. Receptors originate from a man aged 30-40 years with Graves' ophthalmopathy.

The chain has TRBV6-1 and TRBJ1-6; 7 positions match TRBD1. The V gene end was trimmed by 5 bases and the J gene end by 7 bases; junction bases not matched to a gene: 11. Germline values: CDR1 MNHNS, CDR2 SASEGT. The CDR3 consists of 16 residues. CDR3 bases: TGTGCCAGCAGTACCAGTCGCGGCAGGGGGAATTCACCCCTCCACTTT. This encodes CASSTSRGRGNSPLHF.

This clonotype was seen a few times. The chain combines TRBV2 with TRBJ2-2; the match to TRBD2 covers 13 bases. V shed 5 bases and J 5 bases; nucleotides not matched to a gene: 5. The CDR3 is made up of 16 amino acids. Per the germline V gene, CDR1 is SNHLY and CDR2 is FYNNEI. CDR3 in amino acids: CASSKQGLAGTGELFF. In DNA form, the CDR3 reads TGTGCCAGCAGTAAACAGGGACTAGCGGGAACCGGGGAGCTGTTTTTT.

This chain uses TRBV12-3 or TRBV12-4 with TRBJ2-7, with no clear D. V shed 5 bases and J shed 0 bases, with 17 bases lying between them. This CDR3 comprises 16 residues. The CDR3 sequence is CASSSPDGYGSYEQYF. CDR3 nucleotides: TGTGCCAGCAGTAGCCCGGACGGGTACGGCTCCTACGAGCAGTACTTC.

This clonotype occurred a few times. The rearrangement joins TRBV7-9 to TRBJ2-1; D is uncertain. Trimming removed 8 bases at V and 5 bases at J, with 7 bases between. The CDR3 consists of 11 residues. The germline V gene encodes CDR1 SEHNR and CDR2 FQNEAQ (reference sequence). The CDR3 DNA is TGTGCCAGCGAGGCGGACAATGAGCAGTTCTTC. Encoded protein: CASEADNEQFF.

The chain uses TRBV6-2 or TRBV6-3 and TRBJ2-5, with D unresolved. Germline V lookup: CDR1 MNHEY, CDR2 SVGEGT. The CDR3 runs 13 residues. V was clipped by 6 bases and J by 2 bases, with 10 bases between them. The DNA for the CDR3 is TGTGCCAGCAGGAACCGGGTTCAAGAGACCCAGTACTTC. Amino acid sequence: CASRNRVQETQYF.

In this sample, this clonotype turned up a few times. V and J are TRBV28 and TRBJ2-1, with 12 nucleotides matching TRBD2. The V segment lost 5 bases and the J segment 9 bases; nucleotides outside the gene matches: 11. The CDR3 has 16 residues. CDR1 is MDHEN and CDR2 is SYDVKM in the germline V gene. CDR3 loop: CASSPPTSGRQGEQFF. As DNA, the CDR3 is TGTGCCAGCAGTCCACCGACTAGCGGGAGACAGGGTGAGCAGTTCTTC.

This chain joins TRBV5-6 and TRBJ1-5, with 8 positions matching TRBD1. The CDR3 consists of 17 residues. V gave up 3 bases and J gave up 1 base; unmatched junction bases: 9. Germline V gives CDR1 SGHDT, CDR2 YYEEEE. DNA of the CDR3: TGTGCCAGCAGCTCGGGACAGGCAAGACTGAGCAATCAGCCCCAGCATTTT. It specifies CASSSGQARLSNQPQHF.

This rearrangement joins TRBV2 to TRBJ2-1; TRBD2 is a possible D gene (5 bases). The CDR3 has 16 residues. Trimming pared 11 bases from V and 4 bases from J, leaving 24 bases between. In germline, CDR1 is SNHLY, CDR2 FYNNEI. In nucleotides, the CDR3 is TGTGCCCTCAGCACTCTCTCGGGGTTATTTTACAATGAGCAGTTCTTC. Residues: CALSTLSGLFYNEQFF.

The J gene is TRBJ2-1, the V gene TRBV6-2 or TRBV6-3; 12 bases fit TRBD2. The J segment lost 0 bases and the V segment lost 2 bases, leaving 14 bases of the junction unmatched. The germline gives CDR1 MNHEY, CDR2 SVGEGT. The CDR3 contains 21 residues. The CDR3 sequence is CASSYLGTSGSSSSSYNEQFF. Here the CDR3 DNA reads TGTGCCAGCAGTTACCTCGGGACTAGCGGGTCCTCATCGAGCTCCTACAATGAGCAGTTCTTC.

In this sample, this clonotype turned up many times. The chain recombines TRBV6-1 with TRBJ1-6; 11 bases are shared with TRBD1. The V gene's germline CDR1 is MNHNS and CDR2 SASEGT. The CDR3 is made up of 16 amino acids. The V segment lost 6 bases and the J segment 6 bases; nucleotides outside the gene matches: 7. The CDR3 here is CASRPDGTGGNSPLHF. The CDR3 DNA sequence: TGTGCCAGCAGACCCGACGGGACAGGGGGTAATTCACCCCTCCACTTT.

The gene calls are TRBV9 and TRBJ2-5, with 9 bases matching TRBD1. From germline, CDR1 is SGDLS and CDR2 YYNGEE. V lost 0 bases to trimming and J lost 5 bases; unmatched junction nucleotides: 5. This CDR3 has 15 amino acids. The CDR3 sequence is CASSVGSQGAETQYF. CDR3 coding DNA: TGTGCCAGCAGCGTAGGATCACAGGGGGCGGAGACCCAGTACTTC.

To note about this clonotype: Possible read error: a much larger clone is one base away. The genes are TRBV9 and TRBJ1-5; TRBD1 might be the D (6 bases). The CDR3 is made up of 14 amino acids. V lost 0 bases and J 3 bases, leaving 7 bases between the germline ends. The germline V gene encodes CDR1 SGDLS and CDR2 YYNGEE. DNA for the CDR3: TGTGCCAGCAGCGTAGGGGACAACAATCAGCCCCAGCATTTT. Translation gives CASSVGDNNQPQHF.

The chain joins TRBV10-1 to TRBJ2-3; 7 bases are a match to TRBD1. This CDR3 has 13 amino acids. Per the germline V gene, CDR1 is WNHNN and CDR2 is SYGVQD (reference sequence). The junction had 6 bases not matched to a gene; V was cut back by 10 bases and J by 2 bases. CDR3 protein: CATSGQYTDTQYF. In nucleotides, the CDR3 is TGCGCCACCTCGGGACAGTACACAGATACGCAGTATTTT.

This clonotype was seen at least ten times. The chain uses TRBV27 and TRBJ1-5; no reliable D call. The germline V gene has CDR1 MNHEY and CDR2 SMNVEV (reference sequence). This CDR3 region has 14 residues. Trimming stripped 3 bases from V and 3 bases from J, with 9 bases between. The CDR3 here is CASSLARTNQPQHF. As DNA, the CDR3 is TGTGCCAGCAGTTTGGCTCGCACCAATCAGCCCCAGCATTTT.